This entry concerns a single T cell receptor beta chain. Its antigen is unidentified. Germline assignment: CDR1 LGHDT and CDR2 YNNKEL (reference sequence). V was trimmed by 0 bases and J by 0 bases, leaving 5 bases between them. This CDR3 region has 14 residues. The data derive from a study of T cells after yellow fever vaccination. At the level of the study: SMART-Seq v4 Ultra Low Input prepared the low-cell-number fractions. Study-level findings and limits: Most primary-vaccination clones reappeared after the booster (less than 98% CD4, about 87% CD8). Some clonotypes, a small share, were shared between CD4 and CD8 compartments.

5'RACE template switching generated TCR cDNA, adding a universal primer site and UMIs. Using its own MiXCR run on the 5' RACE reads, TCRdb lists one record per CDR3 protein. The repertoire holds some 320,000 distinct CDR3 sequences, 3.5% to 4.5% seen once, with approximately 19% in the top ten. Here the sequenced sample was PBMCs, taken 15 days after the yellow fever booster vaccination. The rearrangement links TRBV3-1 to TRBJ1-1; D is ambiguous. The clonotype originates from a man younger than 30 who received the YFV17D yellow fever vaccine. The CDR3 nucleotides are TGTGCCAGCAGCCAAGATTGGCTGAACACTGAAGCTTTCTTT. It encodes CASSQDWLNTEAFF.